A selection of T cell receptor beta chains follows, all from one sample in a study of T cells in Graves' hyperthyroidism and ophthalmopathy. TCRdb re-analysed the multiplex PCR reads in MiXCR, keeping a single row per CDR3 protein. The data show hundreds of thousands of distinct CDR3 sequences, 12% to 15% seen once. The sequencing sample was made of blood. These receptors were obtained from a woman younger than 35 with Graves' hyperthyroidism. Both conserved end residues are part of each CDR3. Each record gives: J gene, V gene, D gene, clone size, CDR3 protein, CDR3 DNA. D genes are given only for firm matches. For some rows the clone size is stated as once, few or many, or as a class when expanded; others skip it.

>TRBJ1-2|TRBV15|.|.
CATSRDPPDGYTF
TGTGCCACCAGCAGAGATCCGCCAGATGGCTACACCTTC
>TRBJ1-2|TRBV7-2|TRBD1|few
CASTIQGAQNYGYTF
TGTGCCAGCACCATACAGGGGGCGCAGAACTATGGCTACACCTTC
>TRBJ2-3|TRBV5-1|TRBD2|many
CASSWPVAGGSTDTQYF
TGCGCCAGCAGCTGGCCTGTAGCGGGAGGTTCCACAGATACGCAGTATTTT
>TRBJ1-1|TRBV6-2/TRBV6-3|.|few
CASSYDWENTEAFF
TGTGCCAGCAGTTACGATTGGGAGAACACTGAAGCTTTCTTT
>TRBJ1-2|TRBV9|TRBD1|once
CASSGTPTGGGYGYTF
TGTGCCAGCAGCGGAACACCAACAGGGGGCGGGTATGGCTACACCTTC
>TRBJ2-2|TRBV4-1|.|.
CATRLTPGTGELFF
TGCGCCACCCGACTGACTCCGGGCACCGGGGAGCTGTTTTTT
>TRBJ2-7|TRBV28|.|many
CASRAPERYEQYF
TGTGCCAGCAGGGCACCCGAAAGGTACGAGCAGTACTTC
>TRBJ2-1|TRBV18|TRBD1|many
CASSPPTGGYGVEQFF
TGTGCCAGCTCACCCCCTACAGGGGGCTATGGTGTGGAGCAGTTCTTC
>TRBJ2-7|TRBV30|.|many
CAWSMEAGDSYEQYF
TGTGCCTGGAGTATGGAGGCAGGGGATTCCTACGAGCAGTACTTC
>TRBJ2-3|TRBV6-1|.|.
CASRKALGQDTQYF
TGTGCCAGCAGAAAGGCGTTAGGACAAGATACGCAGTATTTT
>TRBJ2-7|TRBV2|.|many
CASTTGMGPSSYEQYF
TGTGCCTCCACAACAGGGATGGGACCTTCTTCCTACGAGCAGTACTTC
>TRBJ1-2|TRBV24-1|.|many
CATSDPGTSEGYTF
TGTGCCACCAGTGACCCCGGGACCTCTGAGGGCTACACCTTC
>TRBJ2-7|TRBV7-2|TRBD2|many
CASSPGAGASYEQYF
TGTGCCAGCAGCCCAGGAGCGGGAGCCAGCTACGAGCAGTACTTC
>TRBJ1-2|TRBV6-5|.|.
CASSYLTGTPRYGYTF
TGTGCCAGCAGTTACTTAACCGGGACACCGCGCTATGGCTACACCTTC
>TRBJ2-2|TRBV6-1|.|.
CASSPSAGLVTGELFF
TGTGCCAGCAGTCCCTCGGCAGGGTTGGTCACCGGGGAGCTGTTTTTT
>TRBJ1-5|TRBV19|.|.
CASTLERQSNQPQHF
TGTGCCAGTACCCTTGAGAGACAGAGCAATCAGCCCCAGCATTTT
>TRBJ1-2|TRBV20-1|.|.
CSTRDLRGKDGYTF
TGCAGTACTAGAGATCTCCGGGGGAAGGATGGCTACACCTTC
>TRBJ2-1|TRBV6-6|TRBD2|many
CASSYKPTSGRAKNEQFF
TGTGCCAGCAGTTACAAACCGACTAGCGGGAGGGCCAAGAATGAGCAGTTCTTC
>TRBJ2-4|TRBV6-5|TRBD2|few
CASSYSSGTGENIQYF
TGTGCCAGCAGTTACTCGAGCGGGACGGGGGAAAACATTCAGTACTTC
>TRBJ2-7|TRBV19|.|few
CASSIIGQDSYEQYF
TGTGCCAGTAGTATAATAGGCCAGGACTCCTACGAGCAGTACTTC
>TRBJ2-7|TRBV4-3|.|few
CASSQTASYEQYF
TGCGCCAGCAGCCAGACAGCCTCCTACGAGCAGTACTTC
>TRBJ2-7|TRBV13|.|few
CASSLDREDSYEQYF
TGTGCCAGCAGCTTAGACAGGGAGGACTCCTACGAGCAGTACTTC
>TRBJ2-3|TRBV7-9|.|many
CASSSYSKGGSTDTQYF
TGTGCCAGCAGCTCCTACAGCAAGGGGGGATCGACAGATACGCAGTATTTT
>TRBJ1-5|TRBV9|TRBD1|few
CASSAQGGSNQPQHF
TGTGCCAGCAGCGCACAGGGGGGAAGCAATCAGCCCCAGCATTTT
>TRBJ2-7|TRBV11-3|.|once
CASSPAGVDEQYF
TGTGCCAGCAGTCCAGCAGGGGTGGACGAGCAGTACTTC
>TRBJ1-2|TRBV6-1|.|.
CASSGQSTYGYTF
TGTGCCAGCAGCGGACAGTCGACTTATGGCTACACCTTC
>TRBJ1-5|TRBV30|.|.
CAWSEERGGGLQPQHF
TGTGCCTGGAGCGAAGAGAGAGGCGGTGGGCTTCAGCCCCAGCATTTT
>TRBJ2-5|TRBV7-9|.|few
CASSSGRRDQETQYF
TGTGCCAGCAGCTCCGGACGACGAGACCAAGAGACCCAGTACTTC
>TRBJ1-2|TRBV4-3|.|.
CASSQEVTVRYGYTF
TGCGCCAGCAGCCAAGAGGTCACAGTTCGCTATGGCTACACCTTC
>TRBJ1-1|TRBV20-1|.|.
CSARKKDEAFF
TGCAGTGCAAGGAAGAAGGACGAAGCTTTCTTT
>TRBJ1-1|TRBV4-2|.|.
CASSQDGWDGRLTEAFF
TGTGCCAGCAGCCAAGATGGGTGGGACGGTCGTCTTACTGAAGCTTTCTTT
>TRBJ2-5|TRBV11-2|TRBD2|few
CASSIRLADPPETQYF
TGTGCCAGCAGCATCCGACTAGCAGATCCACCGGAGACCCAGTACTTC
>TRBJ2-2|TRBV30|.|many
CAWSPTYTGELFF
TGTGCCTGGAGCCCGACCTACACCGGGGAGCTGTTTTTT
>TRBJ2-3|TRBV15|TRBD1|many
CATVRDRSTDTQYF
TGTGCCACCGTCCGGGACAGGAGCACAGATACGCAGTATTTT
>TRBJ2-1|TRBV20-1|TRBD2|many
CSARDLGLAGPRSYNEQFF
TGCAGTGCTAGAGATCTTGGATTAGCGGGCCCTCGGTCCTACAATGAGCAGTTCTTC
>TRBJ1-1|TRBV11-2|.|many
CASSSRTDPSTEAFF
TGTGCCAGCAGCTCAAGGACAGATCCGAGCACTGAAGCTTTCTTT
>TRBJ2-7|TRBV5-4|.|.
CASSLALPKGGSYEQYF
TGTGCCAGCAGCTTGGCCTTGCCCAAGGGGGGCTCCTACGAGCAGTACTTC
>TRBJ1-1|TRBV5-1|.|few
CASSSELTTNTEAFF
TGCGCCAGCAGCTCCGAACTGACGACGAACACTGAAGCTTTCTTT
>TRBJ2-7|TRBV27|TRBD2|few
CASSPSAGGVSYEQYF
TGTGCCAGCAGCCCCTCGGCGGGGGGGGTGTCCTACGAGCAGTACTTC
>TRBJ2-1|TRBV12-3/TRBV12-4|.|few
CASRIGLPLENEQFF
TGTGCCAGCAGAATAGGACTCCCCCTGGAGAATGAGCAGTTCTTC
>TRBJ2-1|TRBV2|TRBD2|many
CASYSVTSGYNEQFF
TGTGCCAGCTATTCAGTTACTAGCGGTTACAATGAGCAGTTCTTC
>TRBJ2-5|TRBV28|TRBD2|many
CASSSRTSGMQETQYF
TGTGCCAGCAGTTCCCGGACTAGCGGGATGCAAGAGACCCAGTACTTC